Sequencing of this T cell receptor beta chain was carried out in a study of blood T cell repertoires in COVID-19. Across the whole study: Samples came from the United States, Italy and Spain, spanning acute and convalescent COVID-19. T cells, B-cell-depleted T cells, or PBMCs provided the cDNA or gDNA that served as material.

This table comes from immunoSEQ multiplex PCR, and its TCRdb copy is limited to in-frame clones, with some not included. The data contain under 300,000 clones, nearly 90% of them singletons. Germline V lookup: CDR1 SGHNT, CDR2 YYREEE (reference sequence). V lost 1 base and J lost 4, with 14 bases in between. CDR3 length: 15 amino acids. Cohorts were based on clinical histories the participants reported. The study counted Cohort 3 donors as recovered given two negative PCRs, clearance, or symptom resolution. The sequence came from a woman aged 25 to 39 who had recovered from COVID-19. Material for sequencing was PBMCs or T cells enriched from blood (not recorded which). The rearrangement joins TRBV5-4 to TRBJ1-2; possible D gene TRBD1, 6 bases. The CDR3 loop reads CASSLYQGPFYGYTF. The CDR3 DNA is TGTGCCAGCAGCTTGTATCAGGGGCCCTTCTATGGCTACACCTTC.